The clone carrying this T cell receptor (beta chain) was counted ten times or more. Its specificity is unknown. This sample was taken from a study of human T cells and chemical hapten exposure. Across the whole study: The study lasted roughly 26 weeks, and patients were dosed weekly with diphenylcyclopropenone on the scalp throughout. Overall study results and limits: Clustering by CDR3 similarity yielded significantly more large clusters from expanded TCRs than controls.

Germline V CDR1 and CDR2: MGHRA, YSYEKL. The CDR3 loop spans 17 amino acids. V was trimmed by 2 bases and J by 1 base, leaving 17 bases between them. This sample's time point: patch test 1, 2 weeks after DPC sensitization. Treatment of the sample: therapeutic diphenylcyclopropenone sensitization with weekly scalp DPC. Total RNA was isolated from whole blood that had not been fractionated. Donation of samples came from alopecia patients who were 18 to 70 years old and suitable for DPC. TCRdb reprocessed the RACE reads with MiXCR, giving one entry per CDR3 protein. Found here are about 37,000 distinct CDR3 sequences, around 6.4% of them singletons; the top ten hold 8% to 9.5%.

The clonotype comes from a woman aged 25-40 years with alopecia areata. Some clones in this sample may be carry-over from other donors' samples. This specimen consisted of whole blood, obtained in connection with sensitization to the hapten diphenylcyclopropenone (DPC). V usage is TRBV4-1 and J usage is TRBJ2-5; tentatively, D is TRBD1 or TRBD2 (5 bases each). CDR3 bases: TGCGCCAGCAGCCAATCAATCCCAGGGAGTTTCCAAGAGACCCAGTACTTC. It yields the protein CASSQSIPGSFQETQYF.